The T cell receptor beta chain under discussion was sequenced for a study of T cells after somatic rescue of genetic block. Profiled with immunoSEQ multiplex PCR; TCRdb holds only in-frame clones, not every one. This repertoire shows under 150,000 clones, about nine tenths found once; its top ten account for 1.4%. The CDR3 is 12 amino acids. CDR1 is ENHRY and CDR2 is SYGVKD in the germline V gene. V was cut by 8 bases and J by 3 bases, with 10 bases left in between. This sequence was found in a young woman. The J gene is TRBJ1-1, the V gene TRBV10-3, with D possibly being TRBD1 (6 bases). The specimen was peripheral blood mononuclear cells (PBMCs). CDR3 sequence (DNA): TGTGCCATCGGGGGGGCGCACACTGAAGCTTTCTTT. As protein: CAIGGAHTEAFF.